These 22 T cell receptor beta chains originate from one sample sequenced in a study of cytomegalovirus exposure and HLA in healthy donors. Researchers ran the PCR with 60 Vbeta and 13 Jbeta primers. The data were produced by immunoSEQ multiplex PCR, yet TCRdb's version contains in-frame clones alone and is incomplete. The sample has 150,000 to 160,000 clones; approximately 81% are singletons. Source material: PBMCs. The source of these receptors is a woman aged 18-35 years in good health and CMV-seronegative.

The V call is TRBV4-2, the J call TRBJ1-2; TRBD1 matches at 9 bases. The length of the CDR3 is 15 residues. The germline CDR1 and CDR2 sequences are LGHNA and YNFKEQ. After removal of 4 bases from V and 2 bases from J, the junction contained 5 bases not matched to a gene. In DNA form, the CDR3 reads TGTGCCAGCAGCCCAGGACAGGGGATCAACTATGGCTACACCTTC. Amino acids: CASSPGQGINYGYTF.

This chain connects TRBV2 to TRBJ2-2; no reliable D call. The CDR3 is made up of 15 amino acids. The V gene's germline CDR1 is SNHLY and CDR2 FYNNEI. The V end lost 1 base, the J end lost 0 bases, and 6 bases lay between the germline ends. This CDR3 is CASSEDTPNTGELFF. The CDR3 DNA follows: TGTGCCAGCAGTGAAGACACCCCGAACACCGGGGAGCTGTTTTTT.

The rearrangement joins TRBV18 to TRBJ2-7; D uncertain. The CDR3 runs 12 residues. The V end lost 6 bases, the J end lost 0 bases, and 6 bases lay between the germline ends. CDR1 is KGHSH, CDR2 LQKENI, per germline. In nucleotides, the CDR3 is TGTGCCAGCTCCCCGGGCTCCTACGAGCAGTACTTC. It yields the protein CASSPGSYEQYF.

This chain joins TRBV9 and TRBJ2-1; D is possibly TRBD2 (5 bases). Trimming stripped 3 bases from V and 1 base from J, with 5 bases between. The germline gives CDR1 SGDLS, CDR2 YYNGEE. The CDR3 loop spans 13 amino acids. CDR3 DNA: TGTGCCAGCAGCGGGGAGTCCTACAATGAGCAGTTCTTC. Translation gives CASSGESYNEQFF.

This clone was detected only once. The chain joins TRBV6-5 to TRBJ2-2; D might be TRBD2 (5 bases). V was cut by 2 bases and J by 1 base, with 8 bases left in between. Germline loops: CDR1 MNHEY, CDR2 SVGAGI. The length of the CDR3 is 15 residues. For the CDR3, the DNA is TGTGCCAGCAGTTACGCTAGCTTGAACACCGGGGAGCTGTTTTTT. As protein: CASSYASLNTGELFF.

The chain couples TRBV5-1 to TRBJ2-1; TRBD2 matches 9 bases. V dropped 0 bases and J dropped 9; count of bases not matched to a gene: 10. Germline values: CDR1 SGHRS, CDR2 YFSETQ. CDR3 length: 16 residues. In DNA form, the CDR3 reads TGCGCCAGCAGCTTGGGTCTAGCGGGAAGACAGGGTGAGCAGTTCTTC. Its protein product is CASSLGLAGRQGEQFF. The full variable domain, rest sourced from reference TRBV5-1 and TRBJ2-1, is KAGVTQTPRYLIKTRGQQVTLSCSPISGHRSVSWYQQTPGQGLQFLFEYFSETQRNKGNFPGRFSGRQFSNSRSEMNVSTLELGDSALYLCASSLGLAGRQGEQFFGPGTRLTVL.

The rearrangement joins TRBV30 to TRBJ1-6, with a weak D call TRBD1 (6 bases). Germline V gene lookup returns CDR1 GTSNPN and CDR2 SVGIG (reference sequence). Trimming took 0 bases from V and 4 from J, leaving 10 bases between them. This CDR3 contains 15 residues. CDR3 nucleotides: TGTGCCTGGAGTGTACAGGGAAGGTATAATTCACCCCTCCACTTT. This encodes CAWSVQGRYNSPLHF.

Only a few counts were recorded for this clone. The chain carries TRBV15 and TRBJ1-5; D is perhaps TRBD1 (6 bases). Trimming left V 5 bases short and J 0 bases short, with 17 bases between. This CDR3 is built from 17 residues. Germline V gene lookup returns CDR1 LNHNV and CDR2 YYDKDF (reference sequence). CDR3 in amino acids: CATSSRGGGFSNQPQHF. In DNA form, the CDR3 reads TGTGCCACCAGCTCACGAGGGGGGGGATTTAGCAATCAGCCCCAGCATTTT. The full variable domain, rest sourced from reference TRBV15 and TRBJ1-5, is DAMVIQNPRYQVTQFGKPVTLSCSQTLNHNVMYWYQQKSSQAPKLLFHYYDKDFNNEADTPDNFQSRRPNTSFCFLDIRSPGLGDTAMYLCATSSRGGGFSNQPQHFGDGTRLSIL.

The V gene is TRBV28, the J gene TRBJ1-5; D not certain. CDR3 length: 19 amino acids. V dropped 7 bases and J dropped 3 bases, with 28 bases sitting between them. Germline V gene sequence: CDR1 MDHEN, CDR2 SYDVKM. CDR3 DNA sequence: TGTGCCAGCACCCCGGGAAGGGCCACCGTTACTGGGCCCAATCAGCCCCAGCATTTT. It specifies CASTPGRATVTGPNQPQHF.

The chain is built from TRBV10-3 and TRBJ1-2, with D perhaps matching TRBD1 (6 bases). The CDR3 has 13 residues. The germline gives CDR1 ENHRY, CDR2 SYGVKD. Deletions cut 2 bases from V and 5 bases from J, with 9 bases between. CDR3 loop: CAISEGQTYGYTF. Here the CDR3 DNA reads TGTGCCATCAGTGAGGGACAGACTTATGGCTACACCTTC.

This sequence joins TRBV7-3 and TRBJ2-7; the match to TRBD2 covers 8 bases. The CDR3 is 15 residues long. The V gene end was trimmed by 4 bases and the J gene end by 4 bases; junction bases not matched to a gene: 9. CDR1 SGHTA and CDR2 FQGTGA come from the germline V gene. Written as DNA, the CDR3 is TGTGCCAGCAGCTCCCGAAGCGGGAGTGGGTACGAGCAGTACTTC. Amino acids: CASSSRSGSGYEQYF.

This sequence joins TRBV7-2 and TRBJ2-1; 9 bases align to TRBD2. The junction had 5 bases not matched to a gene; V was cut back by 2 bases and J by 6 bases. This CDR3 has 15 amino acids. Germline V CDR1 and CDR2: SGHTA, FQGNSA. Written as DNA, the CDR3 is TGTGCCAGCAGCTTAAGGGGACTAGCCTCCAATGAGCAGTTCTTC. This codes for CASSLRGLASNEQFF.

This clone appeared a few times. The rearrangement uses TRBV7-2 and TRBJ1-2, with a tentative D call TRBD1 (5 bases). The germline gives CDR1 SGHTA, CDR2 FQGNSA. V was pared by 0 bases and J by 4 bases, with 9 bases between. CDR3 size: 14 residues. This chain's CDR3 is CASSLAWQGYGYTF. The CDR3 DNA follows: TGTGCCAGCAGCTTAGCTTGGCAGGGCTATGGCTACACCTTC.

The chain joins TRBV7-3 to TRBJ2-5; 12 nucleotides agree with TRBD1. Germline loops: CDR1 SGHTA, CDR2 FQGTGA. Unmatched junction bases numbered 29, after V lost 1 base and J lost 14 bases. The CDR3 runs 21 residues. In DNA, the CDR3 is TGTGCCAGCAGCTTAAAGAGGAAAGGGACAGGGGGCGCCAGGGGGTGGGGGGGGCTTTACTTC. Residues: CASSLKRKGTGGARGWGGLYF.

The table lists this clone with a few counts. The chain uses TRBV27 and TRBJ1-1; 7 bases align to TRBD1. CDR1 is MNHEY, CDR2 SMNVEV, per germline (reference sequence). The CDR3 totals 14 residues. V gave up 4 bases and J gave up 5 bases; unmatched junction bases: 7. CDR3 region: CASSSAGGETEAFF. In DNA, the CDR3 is TGTGCCAGCAGTTCGGCAGGGGGAGAGACTGAAGCTTTCTTT.

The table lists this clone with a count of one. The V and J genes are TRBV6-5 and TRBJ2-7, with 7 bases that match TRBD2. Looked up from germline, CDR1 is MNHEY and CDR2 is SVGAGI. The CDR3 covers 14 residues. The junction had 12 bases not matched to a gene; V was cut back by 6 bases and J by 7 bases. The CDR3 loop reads CASSRGGSAWEQYF. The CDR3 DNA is TGTGCCAGCAGCCGGGGCGGGAGCGCGTGGGAGCAGTACTTC.

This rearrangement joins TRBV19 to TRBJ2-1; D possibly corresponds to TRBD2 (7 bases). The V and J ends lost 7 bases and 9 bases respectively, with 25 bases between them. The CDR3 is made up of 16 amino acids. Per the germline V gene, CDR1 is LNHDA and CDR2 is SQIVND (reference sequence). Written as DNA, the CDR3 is TGTGCCAGTATCCCTACCCCGGGACTTAGGGGGGGTGAGCAGTTCTTC. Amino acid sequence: CASIPTPGLRGGEQFF.

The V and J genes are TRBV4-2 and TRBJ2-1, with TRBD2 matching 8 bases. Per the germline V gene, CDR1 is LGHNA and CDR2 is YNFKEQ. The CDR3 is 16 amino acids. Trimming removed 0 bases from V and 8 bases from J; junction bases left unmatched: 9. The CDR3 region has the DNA TGTGCCAGCAGCCAAGATGGGGCGGGGGGCCGGGATGAGCAGTTCTTC. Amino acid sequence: CASSQDGAGGRDEQFF.

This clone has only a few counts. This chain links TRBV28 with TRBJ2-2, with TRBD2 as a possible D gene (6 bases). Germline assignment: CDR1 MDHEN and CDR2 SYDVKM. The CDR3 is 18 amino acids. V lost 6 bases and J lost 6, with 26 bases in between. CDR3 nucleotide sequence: TGTGCCAGCAGCCCGTTAAATTTCCTAGTGGAGGGCCCCGGGGAGCTGTTTTTT. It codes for CASSPLNFLVEGPGELFF.

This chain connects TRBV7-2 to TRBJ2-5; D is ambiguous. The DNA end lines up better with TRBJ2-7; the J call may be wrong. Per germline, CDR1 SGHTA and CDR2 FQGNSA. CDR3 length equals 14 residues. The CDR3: CASSIIELPYEQYF. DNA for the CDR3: TGTGCCAGCAGCATAATAGAGCTACCATACGAGCAGTACTTC.

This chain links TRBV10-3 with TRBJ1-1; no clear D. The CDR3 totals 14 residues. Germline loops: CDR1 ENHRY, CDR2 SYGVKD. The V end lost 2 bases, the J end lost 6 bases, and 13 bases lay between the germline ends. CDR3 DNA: TGTGCCATCAGTGAGGGGCGCCCCGAATCTGAAGCTTTCTTT. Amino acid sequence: CAISEGRPESEAFF.

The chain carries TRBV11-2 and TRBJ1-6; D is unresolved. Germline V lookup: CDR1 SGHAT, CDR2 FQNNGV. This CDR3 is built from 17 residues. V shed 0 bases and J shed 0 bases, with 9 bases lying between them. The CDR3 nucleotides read TGTGCCAGCAGCTTAGATTGGTTAGCCTCCTATAATTCACCCCTCCACTTT. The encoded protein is CASSLDWLASYNSPLHF.